The 23 T cell receptor beta chains below come from one sample, sequenced in a study of blood T cell repertoires in COVID-19. Measured with immunoSEQ multiplex PCR; TCRdb has only the in-frame clones, and not every one. This repertoire shows some 180,000 clones, 85% to 90% found once; its top ten account for 20% to 25%. Sequences were obtained from peripheral blood. Every receptor here comes from an older man with active or convalescent COVID-19.

The chain combines TRBV9 with TRBJ1-1; D gene unclear. The CDR3 spans 14 residues. V was clipped by 2 bases and J by 1 base, with 9 bases between them. Germline V CDR1 and CDR2: SGDLS, YYNGEE. CDR3 protein: CASSVQAKNTEAFF. CDR3 DNA: TGTGCCAGCAGCGTGCAGGCCAAGAACACTGAAGCTTTCTTT.

V usage is TRBV10-3 and J usage is TRBJ2-7; 12 bases map to TRBD2. In germline, CDR1 is ENHRY, CDR2 SYGVKD. The CDR3 extends over 15 amino acids. V lost 7 bases and J lost 0; bases outside the gene matches: 4. The CDR3 DNA sequence: TGTGCCATCAAGCCGGGACTAGCGGGCTCCTACGAGCAGTACTTC. It yields the protein CAIKPGLAGSYEQYF.

The CDR3 DNA follows: TGTGCCAGCAGTTGGTCCAGGGCGACCGCGAACACCGGGGAGCTGTTTTTT. Its translation: CASSWSRATANTGELFF. The gene calls are TRBV28 and TRBJ2-2, with D maybe TRBD1 (5 bases). The CDR3 totals 17 residues. V shed 4 bases and J shed 0 bases, with 15 bases lying between them. Per the germline V gene, CDR1 is MDHEN and CDR2 is SYDVKM.

This clone occurred many times. This chain joins TRBV5-1 and TRBJ2-7; 8 bases agree with TRBD2. V lost 1 base, J lost 2 bases, and 5 bases stayed unmatched. The V gene's germline CDR1 is SGHRS and CDR2 YFSETQ. This CDR3 has 15 residues. CDR3 sequence reads: CASSLRGGGTYEQYF. In DNA form, the CDR3 reads TGCGCCAGCAGCTTGAGGGGCGGGGGGACCTACGAGCAGTACTTC.

The chain combines TRBV4-3 with TRBJ2-5, with TRBD2 identical over 7 bases. J lost 5 bases, V lost 3 bases, and 21 bases had no gene match. Germline CDR1 and CDR2: LGHNA and YSLEER. This CDR3 contains 19 residues. The CDR3 protein is CASSQEPWGGGPVGETQYF. The CDR3 nucleotides read TGCGCCAGCAGCCAGGAACCCTGGGGGGGAGGCCCTGTGGGGGAGACCCAGTACTTC.

This clone is a singleton in its sample. The CDR3 sequence: CASSFPPGQGVHEQYF. The CDR3 coding sequence is TGTGCCAGCAGTTTCCCCCCCGGACAGGGCGTCCACGAGCAGTACTTC. This chain links TRBV7-9 with TRBJ2-7; 8 bases are shared with TRBD1. The CDR3 has 16 amino acids. Losses at the gene ends were 6 bases for V and 5 bases for J; bases not matched to a gene: 15. Germline V lookup: CDR1 SEHNR, CDR2 FQNEAQ (reference sequence). The whole variable domain, remainder taken from reference TRBV7-9 and TRBJ2-7, is DTGVSQNPRHKITKRGQNVTFRCDPISEHNRLYWYRQTLGQGPEFLTYFQNEAQLEKSRLLSDRFSAERPKGSFSTLEIQRTEQGDSAMYLCASSFPPGQGVHEQYFGPGTRLTVT.

The J gene is TRBJ2-2, the V gene TRBV9, with TRBD2 identical over 8 bases. This CDR3 region has 15 residues. Germline-derived CDR1 and CDR2 are SGDLS and YYNGEE. The junction had 6 bases not matched to a gene; V was cut back by 4 bases and J by 4 bases. For the CDR3, the DNA is TGTGCCAGCAGCCCGGGGGGGTGGGGCACCGGGGAGCTGTTTTTT. Translation gives CASSPGGWGTGELFF.

As for this clone: Within the sample, other DNA sequences also encode this same CDR3. The rearrangement links TRBV27 to TRBJ1-1; D is uncertain. CDR1 and CDR2 from the germline V gene are MNHEY and SMNVEV (reference sequence). This CDR3 is built from 13 residues. V lost 3 bases and J lost 2, with 7 bases in between. The CDR3 spells CASSFGGNTEAFF. The DNA of the CDR3 is TGTGCCAGCAGTTTCGGAGGAAACACTGAAGCTTTCTTT.

The chain joins TRBV5-1 to TRBJ2-4; TRBD1 matches at 8 bases. V dropped 5 bases and J dropped 8; count of bases not matched to a gene: 0. There are 11 residues in the CDR3. The V gene's germline CDR1 is SGHRS and CDR2 YFSETQ. The DNA of the CDR3 is TGCGCCAGCAGACAGGGGGACATTCAGTACTTC. This encodes CASRQGDIQYF.

The chain couples TRBV7-2 to TRBJ2-1; 11 bases map to TRBD2. The germline V gene encodes CDR1 SGHTA and CDR2 FQGNSA. This CDR3 has 19 amino acids. V gave up 6 bases and J gave up 0 bases; unmatched junction bases: 13. The CDR3 coding sequence is TGTGCCAGCAGATCCTCACAGGGGACTAGCGGTAGCTCCTACAATGAGCAGTTCTTC. It encodes CASRSSQGTSGSSYNEQFF.

The gene calls are TRBV12-5 and TRBJ2-1, with 9 bases matching TRBD2. From germline, CDR1 is LGHNT and CDR2 FRNRAP. The CDR3 length is 18 residues. J was trimmed by 6 bases and V by 2 bases; bases with no gene match: 14. The CDR3: CASGLHLSGLAPSNEQFF. The CDR3 DNA follows: TGTGCTAGTGGTTTGCACCTCTCGGGACTAGCCCCCTCCAATGAGCAGTTCTTC.

CDR3 amino acids: CASWGQDSYEQYF. CDR3 nucleotide sequence: TGTGCCAGCTGGGGACAGGACTCCTACGAGCAGTACTTC. V usage is TRBV28 and J usage is TRBJ2-7, with TRBD1 matching over 8 bases. The CDR3 consists of 13 residues. Germline trimming cut 8 bases from V and 0 bases from J; bases unmatched to any gene: 3. Germline loops: CDR1 MDHEN, CDR2 SYDVKM.

The chain combines TRBV5-4 with TRBJ2-1; 12 bases are a match to TRBD2. The germline CDR1 and CDR2 sequences are SGHNT and YYREEE (reference sequence). V gave up 4 bases and J gave up 4 bases; unmatched junction bases: 3. The CDR3 spans 15 residues. CDR3 amino acids: CASSQLAGGYNEQFF. DNA of the CDR3: TGTGCCAGCAGCCAACTAGCGGGGGGATACAATGAGCAGTTCTTC.

The chain couples TRBV12-3 or TRBV12-4 to TRBJ2-3; possibly TRBD2 for D (6 bases). The CDR3 runs 12 residues. V dropped 5 bases and J dropped 8 bases, with 11 bases sitting between them. The CDR3: CASSTTSATQYF. As DNA, the CDR3 is TGTGCCAGCAGTACGACTAGTGCTACGCAGTATTTT.

This clone appeared a few times. J is TRBJ1-4 and V is TRBV20-1; weak D call: TRBD1 (6 bases). V was cut by 3 bases and J by 8 bases, with 16 bases left in between. Looked up from germline, CDR1 is DFQATT and CDR2 is SNEGSKA (reference sequence). The CDR3 is 14 amino acids. In DNA form, the CDR3 reads TGCAGTGCTAGTTACAGGGCTTCGTGGGAAAAACTGTTTTTT. This codes for CSASYRASWEKLFF.

V and J are TRBV19 and TRBJ1-5; 10 bases align to TRBD1. CDR3 length: 16 residues. The germline V gene encodes CDR1 LNHDA and CDR2 SQIVND (reference sequence). Trimming removed 6 bases from V and 7 bases from J; junction bases left unmatched: 12. CDR3 protein: CASSQTDRGRGQPQHF. CDR3 nucleotides: TGTGCCAGTAGCCAAACCGACAGGGGGCGCGGACAGCCCCAGCATTTT.

The chain combines TRBV11-2 with TRBJ2-7; D is unresolved. V was clipped by 5 bases and J by 3 bases, with 8 bases between them. This CDR3 has 12 amino acids. Germline CDR1 and CDR2: SGHAT and FQNNGV. The CDR3 protein is CASSPDIYEQYF. For the CDR3, the DNA is TGTGCCAGCAGCCCCGACATCTACGAGCAGTACTTC.

The rearrangement joins TRBV7-2 to TRBJ2-2, with D tentatively TRBD2 (6 bases). The CDR3 is 15 residues long. With 8 bases removed from V and 1 base from J, the gap between germline ends came to 14 bases. Germline V gene lookup returns CDR1 SGHTA and CDR2 FQGNSA. This chain's CDR3 is CASRGNRLNTGELFF. The CDR3 DNA sequence: TGTGCCAGCCGGGGGAATCGGCTGAACACCGGGGAGCTGTTTTTT.

The chain uses TRBV7-9 and TRBJ1-2; the match to TRBD1 covers 9 bases. This CDR3 spans 14 amino acids. Looked up from germline, CDR1 is SEHNR and CDR2 is FQNEAQ (reference sequence). J lost 7 bases, V lost 6 bases, and 9 bases had no gene match. This CDR3 is CASRPPGQGFGYTF. The CDR3 nucleotides are TGTGCCAGCAGGCCCCCGGGACAGGGTTTTGGCTACACCTTC.

This chain links TRBV29-1 with TRBJ1-4; 10 bases line up with TRBD1. Germline lookup yields CDR1 SQVTM and CDR2 ANQGSEA. V shed 6 bases and J 0 bases; nucleotides not matched to a gene: 4. This CDR3 region has 15 residues. CDR3 in DNA: TGCAGCGTACCCGGGACAGGGGCAACTAATGAAAAACTGTTTTTT. It codes for CSVPGTGATNEKLFF.

The rearrangement uses TRBV7-9 and TRBJ1-2; D not certain. From germline, CDR1 is SEHNR and CDR2 FQNEAQ (reference sequence). Deletions cut 9 bases from V and 7 bases from J, with 18 bases between. This CDR3 has 13 amino acids. Here the CDR3 reads CASTAPGRIGYTF. In nucleotides, the CDR3 is TGTGCCAGTACCGCCCCGGGAAGGATTGGCTACACCTTC.

The V and J genes are TRBV9 and TRBJ2-3; 7 positions agree with TRBD2. Looked up from germline, CDR1 is SGDLS and CDR2 is YYNGEE. Losses at the gene ends were 4 bases for V and 5 bases for J; bases not matched to a gene: 4. The CDR3 has 13 residues. CDR3 sequence (DNA): TGTGCCAGCAGCTCTGGGGGGGAAGATACGCAGTATTTT. It yields the protein CASSSGGEDTQYF.

J is TRBJ1-4 and V is TRBV24-1; 10 bases agree with TRBD1. This CDR3 region has 12 residues. Germline CDR1 and CDR2: KGHDR and SFDVKD. Trimming removed 6 bases from V and 12 bases from J; junction bases left unmatched: 3. The CDR3 DNA follows: TGTGCCACCAGTTCGGACAGGGGGGAACTGTTTTTT. As protein: CATSSDRGELFF.